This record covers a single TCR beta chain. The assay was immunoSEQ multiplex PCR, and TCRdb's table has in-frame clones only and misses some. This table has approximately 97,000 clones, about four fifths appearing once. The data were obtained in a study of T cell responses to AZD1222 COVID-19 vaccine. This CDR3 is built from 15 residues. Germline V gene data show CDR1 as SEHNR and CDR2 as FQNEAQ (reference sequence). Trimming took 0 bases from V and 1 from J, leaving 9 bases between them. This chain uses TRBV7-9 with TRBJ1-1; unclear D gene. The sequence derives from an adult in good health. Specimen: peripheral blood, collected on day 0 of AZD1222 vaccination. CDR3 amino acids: CASSLAEVENTEAFF. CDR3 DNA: TGTGCCAGCAGCTTAGCGGAGGTGGAGAACACTGAAGCTTTCTTT.